The sequence of this TCR beta chain was determined in a study of TIL therapy for anti-PD-1-resistant metastatic lung cancer. Overall study: Median tumor PD-L1 proportion score was about 6.6%. The study's findings and limits: This highly selected cohort may not generalize to typical lung cancer patients.

Time point meaning: pre-treatment sample, taken before nivolumab and TIL therapy. Most excised metastases sampled were pleural nodules or supraclavicular lymph nodes. Progressing patients received lymphodepletion, expanded TIL infusion and IL-2. V trimming: 4 bases; J trimming: 1 base; junction bases outside the gene matches: 8. This CDR3 has 16 amino acids. Germline V gene sequence: CDR1 SGHTA, CDR2 FQGNSA. About this clone: The antigen is not known.

The libraries were made with immunoSEQ v3. Survey-level samples got approximately 1.8 million read pairs; deep-level samples got roughly 4.5-6.5 million. Sequencing used immunoSEQ multiplex PCR; TCRdb keeps in-frame clones, though not all of them. The profile shows some 13,000 clones, less than 70% of them singletons. V is TRBV7-2 and J is TRBJ2-3; the match to TRBD1 covers 7 bases. This material consisted of tumor tissue, taken at baseline. The sequence was collected from a woman between 30 and 85 years old with non-small cell lung cancer. Written as DNA, the CDR3 is TGTGCCAGCAGCTCCCACAGGGGCATCGGCACAGATACGCAGTATTTT. Translation: CASSSHRGIGTDTQYF.